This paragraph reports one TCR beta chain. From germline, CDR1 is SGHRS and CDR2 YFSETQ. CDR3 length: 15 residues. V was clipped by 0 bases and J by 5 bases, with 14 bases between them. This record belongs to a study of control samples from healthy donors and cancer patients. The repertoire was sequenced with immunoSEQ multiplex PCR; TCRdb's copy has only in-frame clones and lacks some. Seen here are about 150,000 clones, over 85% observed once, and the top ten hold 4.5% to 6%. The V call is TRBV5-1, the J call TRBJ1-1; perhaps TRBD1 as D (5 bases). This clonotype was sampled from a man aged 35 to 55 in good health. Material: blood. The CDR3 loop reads CASSLAGGGATEAFF. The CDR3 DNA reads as TGCGCCAGCAGCTTGGCCGGGGGGGGAGCGACTGAAGCTTTCTTT.